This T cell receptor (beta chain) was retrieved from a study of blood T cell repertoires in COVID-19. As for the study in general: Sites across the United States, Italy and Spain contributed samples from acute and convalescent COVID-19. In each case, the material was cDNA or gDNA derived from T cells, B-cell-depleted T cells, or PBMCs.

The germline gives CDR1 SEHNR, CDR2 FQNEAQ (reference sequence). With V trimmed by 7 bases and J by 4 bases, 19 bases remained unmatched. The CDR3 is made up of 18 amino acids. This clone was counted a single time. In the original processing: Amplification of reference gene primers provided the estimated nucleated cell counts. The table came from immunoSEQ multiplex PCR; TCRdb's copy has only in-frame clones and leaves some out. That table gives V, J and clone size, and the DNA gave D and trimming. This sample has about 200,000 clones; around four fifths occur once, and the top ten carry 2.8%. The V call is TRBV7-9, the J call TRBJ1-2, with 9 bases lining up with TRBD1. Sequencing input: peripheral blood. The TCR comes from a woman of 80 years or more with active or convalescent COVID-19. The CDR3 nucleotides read TGTGCCAGCACCCCGTTGCTGGACAGGGGTCGAATAGGCTATGGCTACACCTTC. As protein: CASTPLLDRGRIGYGYTF.